A selection of T cell receptor beta chains follows, all from one sample in a study of shared clonotypes between healthy human individuals. Libraries were prepared by immunoSEQ multiplex PCR; TCRdb keeps only in-frame clonotypes and omits some of them. The table has about 480,000 clones, roughly 78% seen once. Specimen: PBMCs. The receptor set was obtained from a woman aged 40 to 50 in good health. Some clones in this sample may be carry-over from other donors' samples. Both conserved end residues are part of each CDR3. The order of the fields is J gene, V gene, clone size, D gene, CDR3 DNA, CDR3 protein. D genes are given only for firm matches. For some rows the clone size is stated as once, few or many, or as a class when expanded; others skip it.

>TRBJ2-4|TRBV28|-|-
TGTGCCAGCAGTTACCAGCGGAACATTCAGTACTTC
CASSYQRNIQYF
>TRBJ2-7|TRBV2|-|-
TGTGCCAGCAGCTCCCGGGACATTGATTTGGGAGGCGAGCAGTACTTC
CASSSRDIDLGGEQYF
>TRBJ2-7|TRBV18|-|-
TGTGCCAGCTCACCCGACAGGTCCGCCGGCCAGCAGTACTTC
CASSPDRSAGQQYF
>TRBJ2-5|TRBV7-9|-|-
TGTGCCAGCAGCTTAACCAGGTCCAAAGAGACCCAGTACTTC
CASSLTRSKETQYF
>TRBJ2-2|TRBV5-1|-|TRBD2
TGCGCCAGCAGCTTTGGGACTAGCGGAAACACCGGGGAGCTGTTTTTT
CASSFGTSGNTGELFF
>TRBJ1-4|TRBV6-1|-|-
TGTGCCGGGGGGACAATTAAACTGTTTTTT
CAGGTIKLFF
>TRBJ2-5|TRBV6-6|many|-
TGTGCCAGCAGTTACGGGGCGGTTAGGGGTCAAGAGACCCAGTACTTC
CASSYGAVRGQETQYF
>TRBJ2-7|TRBV11-2|-|-
TGTGCCAGCAGCCCAGGGACGGGCTCCTACGAGCAGTACTTC
CASSPGTGSYEQYF
>TRBJ2-3|TRBV19|-|-
TGTGCCAGTAGTATGAGGAACACAGATACGCAGTATTTT
CASSMRNTDTQYF
>TRBJ2-1|TRBV5-1|-|TRBD2
TGCGCCAGCAGCTCGAAGACTAGCGCGAACCTCTACAATGAGCAGTTCTTC
CASSSKTSANLYNEQFF
>TRBJ2-5|TRBV9|-|-
TGTGCCAGCATCGAGGGGCGGGGTAAAGAGACCCAGTACTTC
CASIEGRGKETQYF
>TRBJ2-7|TRBV4-2|-|TRBD2
TGTGCCAGCAGCCAACAAGCGGGAGGGCCGAACGAGCAGTACTTC
CASSQQAGGPNEQYF
>TRBJ2-7|TRBV4-2|-|TRBD1
TGTGCCAGCAGCCAAAACAGGGGTTCCCACGAGCAGTACTTC
CASSQNRGSHEQYF
>TRBJ2-7|TRBV7-9|-|TRBD1
TGTGCCAGCAGCTCGACCGGGACAGGGGGCGGAAGGGAGCAGTACTTC
CASSSTGTGGGREQYF
>TRBJ1-5|TRBV19|-|TRBD1
TGTGCCAGTAGTATTATGATCAGGGGGCCCTTAAATCAGCCCCAGCATTTT
CASSIMIRGPLNQPQHF
>TRBJ1-5|TRBV5-4|-|-
TGTGCCAGCAGCTTGGACCAAAATCAGCCCCAGCATTTT
CASSLDQNQPQHF
>TRBJ2-3|TRBV5-8|-|TRBD1
TGTGCCAGCAGCTCCAGAGCAGGGGGCGGCACAGATACGCAGTATTTT
CASSSRAGGGTDTQYF
>TRBJ2-1|TRBV19|-|-
TGTGCCAGTAGTAGGGGGACCCAGTCCTACAATGAGCAGTTCTTC
CASSRGTQSYNEQFF
>TRBJ1-2|TRBV6-1|-|-
TGTGCCAGCAGTGAGGGAAAGAGCCTATCTAGGTATGGCTACACCTTC
CASSEGKSLSRYGYTF
>TRBJ1-5|TRBV18|-|-
TGTGCCAGCTCACTCTTAAGGACTAGCAATCAGCCCCAGCATTTT
CASSLLRTSNQPQHF
>TRBJ2-6|TRBV28|-|-
TGTGCCAGCTCGAGTCGGAGGTCAGGGGCCAACGTCCTGACTTTC
CASSSRRSGANVLTF
>TRBJ1-5|TRBV5-6|-|-
TGTGCCAGCAGCCGGACAGCCAGTCAGCCCCAGCATTTT
CASSRTASQPQHF
>TRBJ2-5|TRBV19|-|TRBD2
TGTGCCAGTAGTCGACTAGCGTACCAAGAGACCCAGTACTTC
CASSRLAYQETQYF
>TRBJ2-6|TRBV28|-|-
TGTGCCAGCAGTCCCCCACTGGTCGGGGCCAACGTCCTGACTTTC
CASSPPLVGANVLTF
>TRBJ2-7|TRBV6-1|-|TRBD2
TGTGCCAGCAGACCCGACACTAGCGCCTTTTACGAGCAGTACTTC
CASRPDTSAFYEQYF
>TRBJ2-3|TRBV5-6|-|-
TGTGCCAGCAGCTGGGAAAGGGCAGATACGCAGTATTTT
CASSWERADTQYF
>TRBJ2-5|TRBV9|-|-
TGTGCCAGCAGCGTAGTCGGCGGGTACCAAGAGACCCAGTACTTC
CASSVVGGYQETQYF
>TRBJ2-7|TRBV4-1|-|-
TGCGCCAGCAGCCAAACGGGAAGAAGCGTGGACGAGCAGTACTTC
CASSQTGRSVDEQYF
>TRBJ1-4|TRBV6-6|-|TRBD1
TGTGCCAGCAGTGCCCGGAGGGGGCTAAAACTGTTTTTT
CASSARRGLKLFF
>TRBJ2-3|TRBV5-4|-|TRBD1
TGTGCCAGCAGCCGGGACAGGGGGCGCTCAGATACGCAGTATTTT
CASSRDRGRSDTQYF
>TRBJ1-5|TRBV25-1|-|-
TGTGCCAGTCGTCGGGGGAACCAGCCCCAGCATTTT
CASRRGNQPQHF
>TRBJ2-2|TRBV15|-|-
TGTGCCACCAGCAGAAATATGGCTACCGGGGAGCTGTTTTTT
CATSRNMATGELFF
>TRBJ2-7|TRBV5-1|-|-
TGCGCCAGCAGCTTTACAGGGGAGGACTACGAGCAGTACTTC
CASSFTGEDYEQYF
>TRBJ2-5|TRBV18|-|-
TGTGCCAGCTCACCTAACCCCGGGACGGAGACCCAGTACTTC
CASSPNPGTETQYF
>TRBJ2-4|TRBV28|-|-
TGTGCCAGCAGTTTGAACACAGCCAAAAACATTCAGTACTTC
CASSLNTAKNIQYF
>TRBJ1-4|TRBV6-1|-|-
TGTGCCAGCAGTGACAGGGCGACTAATGAAAAACTGTTTTTT
CASSDRATNEKLFF
>TRBJ2-1|TRBV7-2|-|-
TGTGCCAGCAGCTTAGGCTCTCAAGGGGGTGAGTTCTTC
CASSLGSQGGEFF
>TRBJ2-5|TRBV6-1|-|-
TGTGCCAGCAGTGAAGATCCCCAAGAGACCCAGTACTTC
CASSEDPQETQYF
>TRBJ1-2|TRBV18|-|-
TGTGCCAGCTCATCGGGTGACTATGGCTACACCTTC
CASSSGDYGYTF
>TRBJ1-3|TRBV28|-|-
TGTGCCAGCAGGGGCCACTCTGGAAACACCATATATTTT
CASRGHSGNTIYF
>TRBJ2-1|TRBV27|-|TRBD2
TGTGCCAGCAACCCCCTAGCGGGAGGCTACAATGAGCAGTTCTTC
CASNPLAGGYNEQFF
>TRBJ2-5|TRBV9|-|-
TGTGCCAGCAGCGTAGATCCTCAAGAGACCCAGTACTTC
CASSVDPQETQYF
>TRBJ2-3|TRBV5-8|-|-
TGTGCCAGCAGCCGGTACTCGGATACGCAGTATTTT
CASSRYSDTQYF
>TRBJ1-1|TRBV7-8|few|-
TGTGCCAGCAGCTTATTCGAGATCACAGACGAAGCTTTCTTT
CASSLFEITDEAFF